These 12 T cell receptor beta chains came from one sample sequenced in a study of shared clonotypes between healthy human individuals. The naive CD8 fraction comprised CD45RO-negative cells positively selected for CCR7 and excluded terminally differentiated effector memory CD45RA+ cells. Some clones are missing from TCRdb's copy, which holds only in-frame ones; the method was immunoSEQ multiplex PCR. The data contain around 550,000 clones, 95% of them singletons. Sequencing was carried out using naive CD8+ T cells sorted from blood. Receptor source: a woman younger than 45 in good health.

A word on this clone: The sample holds other DNA sequences that translate to the same CDR3. The rearrangement joins TRBV27 to TRBJ2-7; D tentatively reads TRBD1 or TRBD2 (5 bases each). This CDR3 region has 14 residues. V lost 3 bases to trimming and J lost 0 bases, with 9 bases between them. CDR1 is MNHEY, CDR2 SMNVEV, per germline (reference sequence). The CDR3 bases are TGTGCCAGCAGTTTCGCAGGGAGCTCCTACGAGCAGTACTTC. It translates to CASSFAGSSYEQYF.

V gene TRBV5-8 combines with J gene TRBJ1-1; D gene ambiguous. CDR1 and CDR2 (germline): SGHTS, YDEGEE. Trimming left V 0 bases short and J 2 bases short, with 5 bases between. The CDR3 extends over 13 amino acids. In DNA form, the CDR3 reads TGTGCCAGCAGCTTGGGATCTAACACTGAAGCTTTCTTT. It is translated as CASSLGSNTEAFF.

The rearrangement joins TRBV28 to TRBJ2-7; 7 positions match TRBD1. J was trimmed by 3 bases and V by 5 bases; bases with no gene match: 10. CDR3 length equals 15 residues. Germline CDR1 MDHEN, CDR2 SYDVKM. Here the CDR3 DNA reads TGTGCCAGCAGTGACTCCCTCGGGACAGTCTACGAGCAGTACTTC. Amino acids: CASSDSLGTVYEQYF.

V usage is TRBV28 and J usage is TRBJ1-4; D is perhaps TRBD1 (6 bases). Germline CDR1 MDHEN, CDR2 SYDVKM. V was clipped by 6 bases and J by 8 bases, with 16 bases between them. The CDR3 is 14 residues long. The CDR3 sequence is CASRRAGEDEKLFF. The CDR3 bases are TGTGCCAGCAGAAGAGCAGGGGAGGACGAAAAACTGTTTTTT.

The V and J genes are TRBV7-8 and TRBJ2-3; weak D call: TRBD1 (5 bases). Trimming took 2 bases from V and 2 from J, leaving 11 bases between them. CDR1 and CDR2 from the germline V gene are SGHVS and FQNEAQ. This CDR3 spans 15 amino acids. CDR3 sequence (DNA): TGTGCCAGCAGCTTACCCAGGGCTCCCACAGATACGCAGTATTTT. As protein: CASSLPRAPTDTQYF.

DNA of the CDR3: TGTGCCAGCAGTTACTCCCTTGTATCCTACAATGAGCAGTTCTTC. Translating it yields CASSYSLVSYNEQFF. The chain recombines TRBV6-5 with TRBJ2-1; D gene uncertain. Deletions cut 0 bases from V and 1 base from J, with 7 bases between. This CDR3 is built from 15 residues. From germline, CDR1 is MNHEY and CDR2 SVGAGI.

V usage is TRBV6-5 and J usage is TRBJ2-1, with TRBD2 matching 9 bases. Germline V CDR1 and CDR2: MNHEY, SVGAGI. The CDR3 is 16 amino acids. The ends lost 0 bases at V and 8 bases at J; junction bases unmatched: 8. CDR3 protein: CASSYSGGRALDEQFF. The DNA of the CDR3 is TGTGCCAGCAGTTACTCTGGCGGGAGGGCCCTCGATGAGCAGTTCTTC.

V is TRBV28 and J is TRBJ2-7; 8 positions agree with TRBD2. The CDR3 runs 13 residues. The J segment lost 6 bases and the V segment lost 2 bases, leaving 3 bases of the junction unmatched. Germline CDR1 is MDHEN and CDR2 is SYDVKM. In DNA form, the CDR3 reads TGTGCCAGCAGTTTAACGGGAGGGTCCGAGCAGTACTTC. It encodes CASSLTGGSEQYF. Variable domain in full (rest from reference TRBV28 and TRBJ2-7): DVKVTQSSRYLVKRTGEKVFLECVQDMDHENMFWYRQDPGLGLRLIYFSYDVKMKEKGDIPEGYSVSREKKERFSLILESASTNQTSMYLCASSLTGGSEQYFGPGTRLTVT.

The chain links TRBV28 to TRBJ1-3, with D possibly being TRBD1 (5 bases). Trimming removed 5 bases at V and 0 bases at J, with 14 bases between. The CDR3 is made up of 16 amino acids. CDR1 MDHEN and CDR2 SYDVKM come from the germline V gene. The CDR3 DNA is TGTGCCAGCAGTGTGGACATTTTGATCTCTGGAAACACCATATATTTT. It translates to CASSVDILISGNTIYF.

The chain uses TRBV4-1 and TRBJ2-7; the D is unclear. This CDR3 contains 13 residues. Per the germline V gene, CDR1 is MGHRA and CDR2 is YSYEKL. The V gene lost 1 base and the J gene lost 3 bases, with 7 bases spanning the gap. The CDR3 loop reads CASSQGTDYEQYF. CDR3 in DNA: TGCGCCAGCAGCCAAGGGACGGACTACGAGCAGTACTTC.

The chain uses TRBV28 and TRBJ1-2; 7 bases map to TRBD1. The CDR3 is 16 residues long. CDR1 and CDR2 (germline): MDHEN, SYDVKM. J was trimmed by 3 bases and V by 7 bases; bases with no gene match: 14. The CDR3 region is CASTSDREWVYYGYTF. Written as DNA, the CDR3 is TGTGCCAGCACCTCCGACAGGGAATGGGTTTACTATGGCTACACCTTC.

The V call is TRBV4-1, the J call TRBJ1-1; TRBD1 matches at 8 bases. With 0 bases clipped from V and 7 bases from J, the junction kept 10 bases outside the gene matches. The CDR3 is 16 amino acids. The germline gives CDR1 MGHRA, CDR2 YSYEKL. The CDR3 DNA reads as TGCGCCAGCAGCCAAGATACAGACAGGGGAGGCGGTGAAGCTTTCTTT. This gives the protein CASSQDTDRGGGEAFF.